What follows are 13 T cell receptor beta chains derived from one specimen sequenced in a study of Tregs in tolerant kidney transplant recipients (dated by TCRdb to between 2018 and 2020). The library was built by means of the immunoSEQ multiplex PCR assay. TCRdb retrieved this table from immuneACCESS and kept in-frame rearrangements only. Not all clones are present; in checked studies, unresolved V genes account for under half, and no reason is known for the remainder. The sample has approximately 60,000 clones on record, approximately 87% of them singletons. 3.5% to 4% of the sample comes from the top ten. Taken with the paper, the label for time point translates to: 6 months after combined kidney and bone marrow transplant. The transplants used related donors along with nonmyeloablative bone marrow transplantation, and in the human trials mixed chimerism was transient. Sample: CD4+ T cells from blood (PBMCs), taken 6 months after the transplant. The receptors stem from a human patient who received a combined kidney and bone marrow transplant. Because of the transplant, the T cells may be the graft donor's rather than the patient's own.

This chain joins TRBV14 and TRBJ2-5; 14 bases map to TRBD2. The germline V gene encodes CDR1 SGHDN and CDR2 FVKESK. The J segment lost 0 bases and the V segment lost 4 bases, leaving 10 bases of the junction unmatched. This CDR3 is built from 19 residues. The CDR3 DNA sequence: TGTGCCAGCAGCCCGAGCCCCGGGACTAGCGGGGGATACCAAGAGACCCAGTACTTC. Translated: CASSPSPGTSGGYQETQYF.

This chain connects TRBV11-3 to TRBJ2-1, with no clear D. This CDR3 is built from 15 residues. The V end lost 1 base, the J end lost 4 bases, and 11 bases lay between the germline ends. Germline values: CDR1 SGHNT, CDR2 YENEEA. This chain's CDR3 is CASSLGSGVYNEQFF. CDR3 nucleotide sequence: TGTGCCAGCAGCTTAGGGAGTGGCGTGTACAATGAGCAGTTCTTC.

The CDR3 region is CASTSPGSPPYEQYF. DNA for the CDR3: TGTGCCAGCACTTCACCGGGATCTCCCCCCTACGAGCAGTACTTC. The chain employs TRBV28 and TRBJ2-7, with D possibly being TRBD2 (5 bases). The germline V and J ends were trimmed by 7 bases and 2 bases, with 18 bases remaining between them. The CDR3 is 15 amino acids. Germline CDR1 MDHEN, CDR2 SYDVKM.

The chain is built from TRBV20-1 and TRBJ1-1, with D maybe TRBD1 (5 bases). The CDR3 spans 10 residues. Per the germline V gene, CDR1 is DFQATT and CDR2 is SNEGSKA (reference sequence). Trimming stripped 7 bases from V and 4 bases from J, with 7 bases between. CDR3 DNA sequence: TGCAGTGTAGGGGCCACTGAAGCTTTCTTT. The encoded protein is CSVGATEAFF.

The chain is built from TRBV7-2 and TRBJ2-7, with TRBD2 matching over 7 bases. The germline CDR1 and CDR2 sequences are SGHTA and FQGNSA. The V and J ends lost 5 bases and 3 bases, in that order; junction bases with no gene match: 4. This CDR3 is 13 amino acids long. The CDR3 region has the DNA TGTGCCAGCAGCCCCCGCGGGGGCTACGAGCAGTACTTC. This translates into CASSPRGGYEQYF.

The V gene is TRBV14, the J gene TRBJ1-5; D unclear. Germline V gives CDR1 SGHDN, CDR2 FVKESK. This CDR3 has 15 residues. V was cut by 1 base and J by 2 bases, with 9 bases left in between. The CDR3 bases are TGTGCCAGCAGCCAAGGATCAGGTGGCAATCAGCCCCAGCATTTT. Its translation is CASSQGSGGNQPQHF.

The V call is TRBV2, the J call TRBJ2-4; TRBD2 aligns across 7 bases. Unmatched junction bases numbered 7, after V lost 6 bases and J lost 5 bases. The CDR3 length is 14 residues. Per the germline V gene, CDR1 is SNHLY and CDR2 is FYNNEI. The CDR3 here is CASSEGRVENIQYF. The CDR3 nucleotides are TGTGCCAGCAGCGAGGGGAGGGTGGAAAACATTCAGTACTTC.

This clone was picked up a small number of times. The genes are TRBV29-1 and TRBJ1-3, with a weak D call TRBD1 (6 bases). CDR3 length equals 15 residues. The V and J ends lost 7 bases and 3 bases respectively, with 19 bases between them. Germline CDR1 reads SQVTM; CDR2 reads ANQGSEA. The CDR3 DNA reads TGCAGCGCCAAACAGGGCGGAGGAGGTGGAAACACCATATATTTT. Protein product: CSAKQGGGGGNTIYF.

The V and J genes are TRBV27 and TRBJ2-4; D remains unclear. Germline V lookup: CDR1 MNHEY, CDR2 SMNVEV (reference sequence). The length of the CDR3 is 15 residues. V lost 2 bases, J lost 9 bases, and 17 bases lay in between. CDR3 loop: CASSLNSAERPIQYF. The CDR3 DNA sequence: TGTGCCAGCAGTTTAAATTCGGCCGAGAGGCCCATTCAGTACTTC.

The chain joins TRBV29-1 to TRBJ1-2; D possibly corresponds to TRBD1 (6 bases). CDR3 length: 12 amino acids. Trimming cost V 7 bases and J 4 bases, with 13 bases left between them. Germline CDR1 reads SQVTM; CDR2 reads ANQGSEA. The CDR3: CSGQDRLYGYTF. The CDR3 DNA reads TGCAGCGGCCAGGACAGACTCTATGGCTACACCTTC.

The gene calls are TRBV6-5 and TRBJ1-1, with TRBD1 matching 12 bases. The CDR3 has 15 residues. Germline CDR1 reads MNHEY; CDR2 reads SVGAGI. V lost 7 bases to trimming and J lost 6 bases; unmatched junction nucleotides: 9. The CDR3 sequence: CASNRRGQGAAEAFF. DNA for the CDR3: TGTGCCAGCAACCGCCGGGGACAGGGGGCTGCTGAAGCTTTCTTT.

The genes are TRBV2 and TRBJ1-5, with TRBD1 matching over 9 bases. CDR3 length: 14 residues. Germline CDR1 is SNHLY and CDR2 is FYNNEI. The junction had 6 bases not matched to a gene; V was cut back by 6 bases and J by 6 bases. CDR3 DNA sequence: TGTGCCAGCAGCTTCGACAGGGGGGTTCAGCCCCAGCATTTT. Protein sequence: CASSFDRGVQPQHF.

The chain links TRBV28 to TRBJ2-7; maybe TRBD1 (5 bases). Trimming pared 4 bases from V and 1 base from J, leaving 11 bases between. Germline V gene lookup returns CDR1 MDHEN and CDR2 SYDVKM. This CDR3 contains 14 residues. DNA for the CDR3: TGTGCCAGCAGTTGGGGCAGAATATCCTACGAGCAGTACTTC. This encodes CASSWGRISYEQYF.